This T cell receptor (beta chain) was documented in a study of Tregs in tolerant kidney transplant recipients. CFSE-labeled recipient PBMCs were cultured 6 days with irradiated graft donor PBMCs, then FACS-sorted. TCRdb keeps only in-frame clones here, not all; method: immunoSEQ multiplex PCR. The ten top clones account for 6.5% to 9%, within a sample of under 3,500 clones. Judged by frequency, this clone is large. Antigen specificity is unknown. Read data end 3 residues before the CDR3 end; the end is taken from the germline J gene. This CDR3 is 14 amino acids long. The junction had 6 bases not matched to a gene; V was cut back by 6 bases and J by 4 bases. Germline assignment: CDR1 SGHDN and CDR2 FVKESK.

The chain carries TRBV14 and TRBJ2-1; TRBD2 aligns across 7 bases. Sequenced here: CD8+ T cells from blood cultured with allogeneic cells, sampled before the transplant. The TCR sequence derives from a human patient who received a combined kidney and bone marrow transplant. CDR3 loop: CASSPAGVYNEQFF. The part of the CDR3 DNA that was read is TGTGCCAGCAGTCCGGCGGGGGTGTACAATGAG.